A selection of T cell receptor beta chains follows, all from one sample in a study of CD8 T cells in ankylosing spondylitis. TCRdb reanalysed the 5' RACE reads using MiXCR and keeps one entry per CDR3 protein. The sample yields roughly 120,000 distinct CDR3 sequences, around 15% seen once. The sequencing sample was made of blood, either unsorted or a sorted T cell fraction (not recorded which). These receptors were obtained from a female donor with ankylosing spondylitis or in good health (not recorded which). Both conserved end residues are part of each CDR3. A clone size is listed for some rows: how often the clone was seen (once, few, many), or a class if it is expanded.

size,length,V,J,CDR3
.,14,TRBV20-1,TRBJ1-5,CSVPSGLSNQPQLF
many,16,TRBV9,TRBJ1-1,CASSPDRGRVNTEAFF
few,15,TRBV20-1,TRBJ1-1,CSALGHSEKKGEAFF
many,12,TRBV5-1,TRBJ1-5,CASSLDDGPQHF
.,14,TRBV9,TRBJ2-7,CASSAGQGNYEQYF
few,14,TRBV4-2,TRBJ1-5,CASSQRDSNQPQHF
many,15,TRBV5-1,TRBJ2-7,CASSLTSGGSYEQYF
many,13,TRBV7-9,TRBJ2-7,CASSIAGAYEQYF
many,16,TRBV5-1,TRBJ2-2,CASSLEGQGNTGELFF
many,14,TRBV30,TRBJ2-7,CAWGPGQGTYEQYF
.,14,TRBV29-1,TRBJ2-3,CSVSAGRVADTQYF
many,14,TRBV7-9,TRBJ1-2,CASSTRDSYYGYTF
many,14,TRBV5-1,TRBJ1-1,CASSIDGLQGEAFF
.,13,TRBV6-1,TRBJ2-2,CASSELGSGELFF
.,12,TRBV28,TRBJ2-7,CASSLQDYDTDF
many,17,TRBV7-9,TRBJ2-1,CASSWGVGTSGYNEQFF
few,14,TRBV11-3,TRBJ2-1,CASSASGPGYEQFF
.,15,TRBV12-3/TRBV12-4,TRBJ1-5,CASSNRGGSNQPQHF
few,15,TRBV12-3/TRBV12-4,TRBJ2-4,CASTLDRLAKNIQYF
.,18,TRBV11-1,TRBJ2-6,CASSSWSGASSGANVLTF
.,13,TRBV3-1,TRBJ2-3,CASSRSWGDTQYF
many,13,TRBV11-2,TRBJ2-5,CASSVGLLETQYF
many,15,TRBV29-1,TRBJ1-3,CSVEDTDRDGNTIYF
many,14,TRBV20-1,TRBJ2-7,CSARDPEVSYEQYF
.,16,TRBV5-1,TRBJ2-2,CASSLRAQGSAGELFF
.,12,TRBV18,TRBJ2-1,CASSPLLNEQFF
many,13,TRBV4-1,TRBJ2-2,CASSQEKAGELFF
many,15,TRBV12-3/TRBV12-4,TRBJ2-7,CASSLDVGRFNEQYF
many,15,TRBV20-1,TRBJ2-5,CSASGFGPEGVTQYF